Listed below are T cell receptor beta chains from one sample, sequenced in a study of identical twins. TCRdb re-derived calls from the 5' RACE reads in MiXCR, one entry per CDR3 protein. The sample yields more than 1.5 million distinct CDR3 sequences, about 32% seen once. The sample taken for sequencing was cord blood. All receptors come from a newborn girl in good health. Each CDR3 is given with its conserved first and last residue.

v_call	j_call	cdr3_length	cdr3_aa
TRBV29-1	TRBJ2-7	11	CSVWTGYEQYF
TRBV25-1	TRBJ2-1	11	CASSFQGRQFF
TRBV25-1	TRBJ1-2	14	CASRPKGENYGYTF
TRBV27	TRBJ2-7	16	CASSPRTSGIVFEQYF
TRBV5-1	NA	17	CASSLGQGRNGRNEQYF
TRBV2	TRBJ2-7	13	CASNSQGAYEQYF
TRBV4-2	TRBJ2-1	16	CASSQDLLGGYNEQFF
TRBV12-3/TRBV12-4	TRBJ2-3	17	CASSLGTSGGAWDTQYF
TRBV2	TRBJ2-7	13	CATDGRSSYEQYF
TRBV3-1	TRBJ2-7	15	CASSQGLGVSYEQYF
TRBV20-1	TRBJ2-3	13	CSAFTSGTDTQYF
TRBV21-1	TRBJ1-1	13	CASSKVGRSEAFF
TRBV19	TRBJ1-1	13	CASSIGRYTEAFF
TRBV19	TRBJ1-2	16	CASSIAGTGSGYGYTF
TRBV12-3/TRBV12-4	TRBJ2-2	13	CASGLEHTGELFF
TRBV7-2	TRBJ2-7	15	CASSRAGSSSYEQYF
TRBV14	NA	15	CASTPEGGDYNEQYF
TRBV27	TRBJ2-7	15	CASSLAVGRTYEQYF
TRBV6-1	TRBJ1-2	14	CASSETDSNYGYTF
TRBV2	TRBJ2-7	13	CASSEKGLYEQYF
TRBV4-2	TRBJ2-5	14	CASSQEGRLNEQYF
TRBV6-5	TRBJ1-4	14	CASSYGGTNEKLFF
TRBV12-3/TRBV12-4	TRBJ1-2	8	CASSALTF
TRBV6-1	TRBJ1-6	12	CASWPYNSPLHF